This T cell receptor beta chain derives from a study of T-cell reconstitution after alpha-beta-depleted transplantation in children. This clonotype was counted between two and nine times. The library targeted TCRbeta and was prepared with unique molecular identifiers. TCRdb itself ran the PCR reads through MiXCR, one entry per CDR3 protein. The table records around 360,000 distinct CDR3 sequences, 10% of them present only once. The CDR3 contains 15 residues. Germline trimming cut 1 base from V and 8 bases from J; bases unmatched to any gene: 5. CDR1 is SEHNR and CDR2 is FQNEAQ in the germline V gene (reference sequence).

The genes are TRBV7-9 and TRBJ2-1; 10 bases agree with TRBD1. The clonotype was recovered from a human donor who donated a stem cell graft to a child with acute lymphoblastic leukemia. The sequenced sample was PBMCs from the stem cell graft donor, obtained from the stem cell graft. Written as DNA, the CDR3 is TGTGCCAGCAGCTTAGAGGGACAGGGGCCCCATGAGCAGTTCTTC. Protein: CASSLEGQGPHEQFF.